These 2 T cell receptor beta chains share one sample of origin, sequenced in a study of monozygotic twins with inflammatory bowel disease. TCRdb re-called the 5' RACE reads and shows each CDR3 protein once, DNA omitted. This repertoire comprises 150,000 to 200,000 distinct CDR3 sequences; its ten largest clones make up 2.4%. Sequencing used blood. The receptor set was obtained from a human donor with ulcerative colitis or Crohn's disease, or a healthy co-twin of an affected twin (not recorded which).

This chain joins TRBV20-1 and TRBJ2-7; no DNA is available, so the TRBD1 call from TCRdb remains unchecked. The CDR3 is made up of 13 amino acids. Germline V gives CDR1 DFQATT, CDR2 SNEGSKA (reference sequence). The CDR3 sequence: CSASGQGYYEQYF.

The chain uses TRBV5-4 and TRBJ1-6. The CDR3 extends over 15 amino acids. Germline V lookup: CDR1 SGHNT, CDR2 YYREEE (reference sequence). CDR3 sequence: CASSLEQLDNSPLHF. Supplemented by reference TRBV5-4 and TRBJ1-6, the full variable domain reads ETGVTQSPTHLIKTRGQQVTLRCSSQSGHNTVSWYQQALGQGPQFIFQYYREEENGRGNFPPRFSGLQFPNYSSELNVNALELDDSALYLCASSLEQLDNSPLHFGNGTRLTVT.